This TCR beta chain derives from a study of metastatic and nonmetastatic thyroid tumors. Through MiXCR, TCRdb re-clonotyped the PCR reads. The sample carries 25,000 to 30,000 clones, 20% to 30% recorded once. All patients reached thyroid surgery having received no treatment beforehand. The germline gives CDR1 MNHGY, CDR2 SAAAGT. The junction had 11 bases not matched to a gene; V was cut back by 8 bases and J by 5 bases. This CDR3 is built from 15 residues. This clone was seen only a few times. Specimen: blood. The clonotype originates from a female donor with papillary thyroid cancer or a benign thyroid nodule (not recorded which). Some clones in this sample may be carry-over from other donors' samples. V usage is TRBV6-8 and J usage is TRBJ2-7; 11 bases line up with TRBD2. The CDR3 DNA is TGTGCCAGCGGAAGCTTAGCGGGAGGGCACGACGAGCAGTACTTC. Protein: CASGSLAGGHDEQYF.